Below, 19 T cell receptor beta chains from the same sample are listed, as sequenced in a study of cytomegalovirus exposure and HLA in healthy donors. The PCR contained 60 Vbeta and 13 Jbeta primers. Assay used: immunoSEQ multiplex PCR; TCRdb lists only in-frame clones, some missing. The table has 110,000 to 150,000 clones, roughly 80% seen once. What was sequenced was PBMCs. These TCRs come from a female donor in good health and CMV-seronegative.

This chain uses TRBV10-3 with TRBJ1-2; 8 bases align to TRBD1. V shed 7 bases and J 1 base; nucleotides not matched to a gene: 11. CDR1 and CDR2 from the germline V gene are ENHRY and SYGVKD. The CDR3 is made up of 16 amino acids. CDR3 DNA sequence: TGTGCCATCATGGGCGAAAGGACAGGGTTTAACTATGGCTACACCTTC. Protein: CAIMGERTGFNYGYTF.

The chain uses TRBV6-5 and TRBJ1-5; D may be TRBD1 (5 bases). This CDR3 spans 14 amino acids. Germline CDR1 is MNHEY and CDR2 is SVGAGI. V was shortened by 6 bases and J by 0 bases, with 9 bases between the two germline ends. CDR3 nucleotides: TGTGCCAGCAGGGAACAGGATAGCAATCAGCCCCAGCATTTT. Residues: CASREQDSNQPQHF.

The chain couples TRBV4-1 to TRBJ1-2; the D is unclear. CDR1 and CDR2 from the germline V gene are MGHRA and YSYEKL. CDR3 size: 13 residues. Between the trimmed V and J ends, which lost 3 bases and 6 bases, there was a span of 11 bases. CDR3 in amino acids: CASSQTDSNGYTF. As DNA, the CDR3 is TGCGCCAGCAGCCAGACCGACTCGAATGGCTACACCTTC.

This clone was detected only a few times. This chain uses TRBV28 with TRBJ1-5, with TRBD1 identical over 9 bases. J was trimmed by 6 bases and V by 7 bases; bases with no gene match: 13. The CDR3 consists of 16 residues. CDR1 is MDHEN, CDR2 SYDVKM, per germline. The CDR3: CASKNRGRAFGQPQHF. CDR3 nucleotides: TGTGCCAGCAAGAACAGGGGGCGCGCTTTTGGTCAGCCCCAGCATTTT.

The CDR3 loop is CASSPGTVNTEAFF. In DNA form, the CDR3 reads TGCGCCAGCAGCCCGGGGACAGTGAACACTGAAGCTTTCTTT. This chain joins TRBV5-1 and TRBJ1-1; TRBD1 agrees at 7 bases. Losses at the gene ends were 4 bases for V and 0 bases for J; bases not matched to a gene: 3. This CDR3 contains 14 residues. CDR1 and CDR2 (germline): SGHRS, YFSETQ.

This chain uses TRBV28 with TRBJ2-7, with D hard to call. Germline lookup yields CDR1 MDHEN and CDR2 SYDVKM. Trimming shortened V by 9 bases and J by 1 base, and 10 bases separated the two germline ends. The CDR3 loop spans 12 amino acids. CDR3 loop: CASETASYEQYF. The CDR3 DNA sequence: TGTGCCAGTGAAACAGCTTCCTACGAGCAGTACTTC.

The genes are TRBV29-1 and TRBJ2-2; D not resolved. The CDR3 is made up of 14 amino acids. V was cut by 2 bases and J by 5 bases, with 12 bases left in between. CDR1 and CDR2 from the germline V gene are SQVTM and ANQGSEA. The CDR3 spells CSVEWAAGTGELFF. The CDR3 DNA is TGCAGCGTTGAATGGGCAGCAGGAACCGGGGAGCTGTTTTTT.

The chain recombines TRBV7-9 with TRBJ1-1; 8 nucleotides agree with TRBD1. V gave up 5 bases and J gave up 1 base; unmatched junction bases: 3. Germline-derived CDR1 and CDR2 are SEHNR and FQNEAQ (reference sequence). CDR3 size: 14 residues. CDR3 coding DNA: TGTGCCAGCAGCGTGGACAGGGCGAACACTGAAGCTTTCTTT. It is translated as CASSVDRANTEAFF.

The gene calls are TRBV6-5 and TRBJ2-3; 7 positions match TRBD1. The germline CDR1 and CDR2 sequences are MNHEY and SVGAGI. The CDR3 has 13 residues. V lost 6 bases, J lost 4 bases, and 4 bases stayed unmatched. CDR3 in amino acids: CASRPGGADTQYF. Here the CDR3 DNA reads TGTGCCAGCAGACCAGGGGGAGCAGATACGCAGTATTTT.

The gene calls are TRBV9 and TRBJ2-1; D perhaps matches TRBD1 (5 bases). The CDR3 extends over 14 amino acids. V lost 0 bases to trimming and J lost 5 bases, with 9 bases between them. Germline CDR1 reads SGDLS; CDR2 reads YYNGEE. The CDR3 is CASSVGTFHNEQFF. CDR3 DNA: TGTGCCAGCAGCGTAGGGACATTCCACAATGAGCAGTTCTTC.

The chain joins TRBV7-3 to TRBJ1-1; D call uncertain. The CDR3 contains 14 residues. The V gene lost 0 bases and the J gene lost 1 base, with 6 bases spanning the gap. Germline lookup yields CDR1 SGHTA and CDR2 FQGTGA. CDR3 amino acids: CASSLTPGNTEAFF. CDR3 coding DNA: TGTGCCAGCAGCTTAACCCCAGGGAACACTGAAGCTTTCTTT.

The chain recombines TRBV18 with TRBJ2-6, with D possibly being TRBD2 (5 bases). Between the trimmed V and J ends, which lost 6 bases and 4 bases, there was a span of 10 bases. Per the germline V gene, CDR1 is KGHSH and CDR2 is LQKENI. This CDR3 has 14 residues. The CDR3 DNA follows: TGTGCCAGCTCCGAGGGTACCGGGGCCAACGTCCTGACTTTC. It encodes CASSEGTGANVLTF.

The chain's CDR3 is CASSSQVNTEAFF. The CDR3 nucleotides are TGTGCCAGTAGTTCACAGGTGAACACTGAAGCTTTCTTT. The J gene is TRBJ1-1, the V gene TRBV19, with D possibly being TRBD1 (5 bases). The CDR3 is 13 amino acids. Trimming took 5 bases from V and 0 from J, leaving 7 bases between them. CDR1 LNHDA and CDR2 SQIVND come from the germline V gene (reference sequence). Together with reference TRBV19 and TRBJ1-1, the CDR3 gives the full variable domain: DGGITQSPKYLFRKEGQNVTLSCEQNLNHDAMYWYRQDPGQGLRLIYYSQIVNDFQKGDIAEGYSVSREKKESFPLTVTSAQKNPTAFYLCASSSQVNTEAFFGQGTRLTVV.

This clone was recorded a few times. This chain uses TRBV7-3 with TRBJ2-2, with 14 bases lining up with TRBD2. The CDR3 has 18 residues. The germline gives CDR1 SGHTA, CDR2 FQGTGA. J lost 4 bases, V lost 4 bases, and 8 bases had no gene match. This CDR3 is CASSSRLAGGAGTGELFF. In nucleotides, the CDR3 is TGTGCCAGCAGCTCACGACTAGCGGGAGGGGCGGGCACCGGGGAGCTGTTTTTT.

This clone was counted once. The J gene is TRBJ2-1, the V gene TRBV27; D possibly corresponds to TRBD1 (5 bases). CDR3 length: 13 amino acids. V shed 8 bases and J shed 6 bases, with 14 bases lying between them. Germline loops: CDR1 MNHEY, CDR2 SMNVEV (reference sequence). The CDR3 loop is CASGSGIINEQFF. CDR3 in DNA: TGTGCCAGCGGGTCAGGGATCATCAATGAGCAGTTCTTC.

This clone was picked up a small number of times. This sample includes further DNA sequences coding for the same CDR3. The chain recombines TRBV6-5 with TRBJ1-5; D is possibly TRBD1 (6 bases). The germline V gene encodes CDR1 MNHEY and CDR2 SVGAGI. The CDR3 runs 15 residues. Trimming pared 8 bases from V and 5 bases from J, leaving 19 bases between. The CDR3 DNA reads TGTGCCAGCTCCGTGGGGGCGCGGCAGGATCAGCCCCAGCATTTT. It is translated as CASSVGARQDQPQHF.

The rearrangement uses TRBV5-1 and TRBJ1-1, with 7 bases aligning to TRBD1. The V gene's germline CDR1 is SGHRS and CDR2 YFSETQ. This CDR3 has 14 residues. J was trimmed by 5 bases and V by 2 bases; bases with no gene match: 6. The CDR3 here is CASSFNPGGTEAFF. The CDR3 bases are TGCGCCAGCAGCTTTAATCCAGGGGGGACTGAAGCTTTCTTT.

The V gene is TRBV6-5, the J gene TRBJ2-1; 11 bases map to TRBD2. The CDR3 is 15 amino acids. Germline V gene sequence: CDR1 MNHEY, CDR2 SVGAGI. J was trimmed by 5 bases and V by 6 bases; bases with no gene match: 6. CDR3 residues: CASSAGTSGHNEQFF. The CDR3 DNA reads TGTGCCAGCAGCGCCGGGACTAGCGGACACAATGAGCAGTTCTTC.

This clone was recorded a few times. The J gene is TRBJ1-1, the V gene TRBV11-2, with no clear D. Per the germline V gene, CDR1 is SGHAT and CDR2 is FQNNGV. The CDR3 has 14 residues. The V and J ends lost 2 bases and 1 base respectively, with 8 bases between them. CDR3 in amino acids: CASSLTGENTEAFF. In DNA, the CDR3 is TGTGCCAGCAGCTTAACCGGGGAGAACACTGAAGCTTTCTTT.